One and the same sample provided the 17 T cell receptor beta chains below, sequenced in a study of blood T cell repertoires in COVID-19. The protocol was immunoSEQ multiplex PCR, while the TCRdb copy is restricted to in-frame clones and leaves out a portion. The sample lists about 210,000 clones; around 85% were seen once. Material: PBMCs or T cells enriched from blood (not recorded which). The source of these receptors is a man between 35 and 55 years old who had recovered from COVID-19.

This rearrangement joins TRBV7-8 to TRBJ1-5, with unresolved D. From germline, CDR1 is SGHVS and CDR2 FQNEAQ. This CDR3 comprises 15 residues. Trimming removed 5 bases at V and 0 bases at J, with 11 bases between. For the CDR3, the DNA is TGTGCCAGCAGCCCCGGGATTTATAGCAATCAGCCCCAGCATTTT. Translated: CASSPGIYSNQPQHF.

This chain links TRBV10-3 with TRBJ1-1; D is unresolved. The CDR3 loop spans 15 amino acids. Trimming took 0 bases from V and 1 from J, leaving 9 bases between them. Germline V gene data show CDR1 as ENHRY and CDR2 as SYGVKD. The CDR3 nucleotides read TGTGCCATCAGTGAGTCCCAGACTACGAACACTGAAGCTTTCTTT. Translation: CAISESQTTNTEAFF.

The chain couples TRBV10-1 to TRBJ2-3; a weak D match, TRBD1 (5 bases). V lost 8 bases, J lost 3 bases, and 15 bases lay in between. The V gene's germline CDR1 is WNHNN and CDR2 SYGVQD (reference sequence). The CDR3 length is 14 residues. CDR3 region: CASAKGLGTDTQYF. Here the CDR3 DNA reads TGCGCCAGCGCGAAGGGGTTGGGGACAGATACGCAGTATTTT.

This chain links TRBV7-9 with TRBJ1-2; 7 nucleotides agree with TRBD1. The trim removed 1 base at V and 8 bases at J, leaving 22 bases unmatched. The CDR3 consists of 19 residues. CDR1 and CDR2 from the germline V gene are SEHNR and FQNEAQ (reference sequence). The CDR3: CASSLVLGVGAGGFDGYTF. In DNA form, the CDR3 reads TGTGCCAGCAGCTTAGTACTAGGGGTGGGTGCAGGGGGGTTCGACGGCTACACCTTC.

The chain is built from TRBV24-1 and TRBJ2-6; the D is unclear. V was trimmed by 9 bases and J by 10 bases, leaving 9 bases between them. The CDR3 loop spans 11 amino acids. Germline CDR1 is KGHDR and CDR2 is SFDVKD. The CDR3 DNA follows: TGTGCCACCGCCGAACTGAACGTCCTGACTTTC. Protein product: CATAELNVLTF.

J is TRBJ2-5 and V is TRBV19; 9 bases are shared with TRBD1. Germline-derived CDR1 and CDR2 are LNHDA and SQIVND (reference sequence). Trimming cost V 1 base and J 5 bases; bases outside gene matches: 8. This CDR3 spans 16 amino acids. The CDR3 is CASSIVRTGARETQYF. The CDR3 DNA is TGTGCCAGTAGTATAGTCCGGACAGGGGCTAGGGAGACCCAGTACTTC.

The chain uses TRBV28 and TRBJ1-4, with D perhaps matching TRBD1 (6 bases). The CDR3 length is 16 residues. Germline CDR1 MDHEN, CDR2 SYDVKM. The V end lost 0 bases, the J end lost 0 bases, and 8 bases lay between the germline ends. This CDR3 reads CASSLWDSATNEKLFF. The CDR3 nucleotides are TGTGCCAGCAGTTTATGGGACAGCGCAACTAATGAAAAACTGTTTTTT.

V is TRBV14 and J is TRBJ2-7, with D tentatively TRBD1 (6 bases). Trimming took off 1 base at V and 5 bases at J, with 6 bases between the two ends. The germline V gene has CDR1 SGHDN and CDR2 FVKESK. The CDR3 loop spans 12 amino acids. The chain's CDR3 is CASSQAGDEQYF. CDR3 nucleotide sequence: TGTGCCAGCAGCCAAGCAGGGGACGAGCAGTACTTC. Supplemented by reference TRBV14 and TRBJ2-7, the full variable domain reads EAGVTQFPSHSVIEKGQTVTLRCDPISGHDNLYWYRRVMGKEIKFLLHFVKESKQDESGMPNNRFLAERTGGTYSTLKVQPAELEDSGVYFCASSQAGDEQYFGPGTRLTVT.

CDR3: CASSQRQGCGELFF. The CDR3 DNA reads as TGCGCCAGCAGTCAGCGTCAGGGGTGCGGGGAGCTGTTTTTT. This chain joins TRBV23-1 and TRBJ2-2, with D perhaps matching TRBD1 (6 bases). TRBV23-1 is designated an ORF whose function remains uncertain. V lost 3 bases, J lost 7 bases, and 12 bases lay in between. This CDR3 comprises 14 residues.

This chain joins TRBV29-1 and TRBJ2-3; 9 bases agree with TRBD1. V gave up 6 bases and J gave up 5 bases; unmatched junction bases: 3. CDR1 is SQVTM and CDR2 is ANQGSEA in the germline V gene. This CDR3 contains 12 residues. DNA for the CDR3: TGCAGCGTGGGACAGGGTGGAGATACGCAGTATTTT. It encodes CSVGQGGDTQYF.

The chain uses TRBV7-2 and TRBJ2-4; 12 nucleotides line up with TRBD2. Germline V lookup: CDR1 SGHTA, CDR2 FQGNSA. This CDR3 region has 17 residues. With 4 bases clipped from V and 3 bases from J, the junction kept 7 bases outside the gene matches. The CDR3 region is CASSSRLAGAVKNIQYF. CDR3 in DNA: TGTGCCAGCAGCTCGAGACTAGCGGGAGCGGTCAAAAACATTCAGTACTTC.

This chain links TRBV14 with TRBJ2-1; perhaps TRBD1 as D (5 bases). This CDR3 is 13 amino acids long. V lost 6 bases and J 4 bases, leaving 10 bases between the germline ends. The V gene's germline CDR1 is SGHDN and CDR2 FVKESK. The CDR3 here is CASRPDRYNEQFF. As DNA, the CDR3 is TGTGCCAGCAGACCTGACAGATACAATGAGCAGTTCTTC.

The J gene is TRBJ1-1, the V gene TRBV7-9; D is ambiguous. Trimming stripped 5 bases from V and 5 bases from J, with 15 bases between. The CDR3 runs 14 residues. The germline V gene has CDR1 SEHNR and CDR2 FQNEAQ (reference sequence). This CDR3 is CASSLDTPWTEAFF. The CDR3 nucleotides read TGTGCCAGCAGCCTTGACACCCCATGGACTGAAGCTTTCTTT.

J is TRBJ2-1 and V is TRBV7-3; tentatively, D is TRBD2 (7 bases). The CDR3 contains 15 residues. In germline, CDR1 is SGHTA, CDR2 FQGTGA. V was clipped by 4 bases and J by 7 bases, with 17 bases between them. CDR3 nucleotides: TGTGCCAGCAGCTCACTAGGGGGGGATACGAATGAGCAGTTCTTC. Its translation is CASSSLGGDTNEQFF.

The CDR3 bases are TGTGCCTGGAGTAGTCTGAGCGGGGCGACAGATACGCAGTATTTT. Protein product: CAWSSLSGATDTQYF. The V call is TRBV30, the J call TRBJ2-3; TRBD2 agrees at 7 bases. The CDR3 loop spans 15 amino acids. Germline-derived CDR1 and CDR2 are GTSNPN and SVGIG (reference sequence). V lost 2 bases, J lost 3 bases, and 8 bases stayed unmatched.

The V and J genes are TRBV7-3 and TRBJ2-7; 7 bases line up with TRBD2. Germline CDR1 SGHTA, CDR2 FQGTGA. The CDR3 sequence is 18 residues long. Germline trimming cut 4 bases from V and 7 bases from J; bases unmatched to any gene: 22. Here the CDR3 DNA reads TGTGCCAGCAGCTCAGCCGGGACCAAGACGGGAGGACGTACGGAGCAGTACTTC. Protein: CASSSAGTKTGGRTEQYF.

The rearrangement joins TRBV24-1 to TRBJ2-3; tentatively, D is TRBD1 (5 bases). The V gene lost 4 bases and the J gene lost 0 bases, with 10 bases spanning the gap. The CDR3 sequence is 15 residues long. Germline V gene lookup returns CDR1 KGHDR and CDR2 SFDVKD. CDR3 nucleotide sequence: TGTGCCACCAGTGAGTCACAGGCTAGCACAGATACGCAGTATTTT. Its protein product is CATSESQASTDTQYF.